Listed here is a single T cell receptor beta chain. Its antigen remains unidentified. These data are taken from a study of CD8+CD57+ T cells in acquired aplastic anemia. Both TCR beta VDJ combination and CDR3 sequence profiling were carried out. Genomic DNA was the template for this profiling. Each CDR3 protein gets one entry after TCRdb re-called the reads with MiXCR. Of 300,000 or so distinct CDR3 sequences listed, 45% to 70% are singletons. The germline gives CDR1 SQVTM, CDR2 ANQGSEA. Losses at the gene ends were 1 base for V and 4 bases for J; bases not matched to a gene: 6. The CDR3 sequence is 15 residues long. Findings of the study overall: Common to patients and controls were roughly 30 CD8+ CDR3 sequences.

The source of this sequence is a human donor with severe aplastic anemia or a healthy control (not recorded which). The J gene is TRBJ1-3, the V gene TRBV29-1, with 8 bases matching TRBD1. Sequencing was carried out using sorted CD4+, CD8+, or CD8+CD57+ T cells (not recorded which) from PBMCs. CDR3 sequence: CSVEGGRTGGNTIYF. CDR3 coding DNA: TGCAGCGTTGAAGGGGGACGGACAGGGGGAAACACCATATATTTT.